This TCR beta chain emerged from a study of T cells in Graves' hyperthyroidism and ophthalmopathy. Turning to the study itself: Peripheral blood collection took place at initial diagnosis, before any treatment. Study conclusions and caveats: Researchers found most expanded thyroid clonotypes above 0.001 in blood as well.

Stable Graves' hyperthyroidism meant no ophthalmopathy progression within 18 months. Clinical symptoms, serum thyroxine, TRAb, thyroid ultrasound and orbital computed tomography established diagnosis. Germline V gene data show CDR1 as SGHTA and CDR2 as FQGNSA. The CDR3 runs to 12 residues. With 5 bases removed from V and 6 bases from J, the gap between germline ends came to 11 bases. From RNA transcripts, TCR beta CDR3 regions were amplified. Carried out on the TCR CDR3, a first-round RT-PCR used the HTBI primer set. TCRdb reprocessed the multiplex PCR reads with MiXCR, giving one entry per CDR3 protein. The sample yields about 210,000 distinct CDR3 sequences, approximately 17% seen once. This clonotype was recorded a few times. Antigen unknown.

The chain couples TRBV7-2 to TRBJ2-7, with D possibly called TRBD1 or TRBD2 (5 bases each). The clonotype was recovered from a man in his fifties or sixties with Graves' hyperthyroidism. Sequences were obtained from blood. CDR3 sequence reads: CASSVQRGEQYF. The CDR3 nucleotides are TGTGCCAGCAGCGTACAGAGGGGCGAGCAGTACTTC.